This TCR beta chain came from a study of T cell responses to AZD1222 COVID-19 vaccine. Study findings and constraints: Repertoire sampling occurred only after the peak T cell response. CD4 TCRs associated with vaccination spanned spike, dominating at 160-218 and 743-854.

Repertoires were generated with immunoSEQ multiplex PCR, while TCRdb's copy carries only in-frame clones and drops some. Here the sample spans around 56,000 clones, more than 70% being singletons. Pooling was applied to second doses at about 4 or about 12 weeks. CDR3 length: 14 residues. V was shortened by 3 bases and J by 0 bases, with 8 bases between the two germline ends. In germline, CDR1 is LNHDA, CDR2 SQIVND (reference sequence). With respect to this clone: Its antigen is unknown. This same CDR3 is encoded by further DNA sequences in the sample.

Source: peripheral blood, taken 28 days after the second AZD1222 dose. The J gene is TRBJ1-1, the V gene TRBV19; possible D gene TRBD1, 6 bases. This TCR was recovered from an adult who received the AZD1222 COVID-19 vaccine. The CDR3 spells CASSIPGVNTEAFF. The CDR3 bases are TGTGCCAGTAGTATCCCAGGGGTGAACACTGAAGCTTTCTTT.